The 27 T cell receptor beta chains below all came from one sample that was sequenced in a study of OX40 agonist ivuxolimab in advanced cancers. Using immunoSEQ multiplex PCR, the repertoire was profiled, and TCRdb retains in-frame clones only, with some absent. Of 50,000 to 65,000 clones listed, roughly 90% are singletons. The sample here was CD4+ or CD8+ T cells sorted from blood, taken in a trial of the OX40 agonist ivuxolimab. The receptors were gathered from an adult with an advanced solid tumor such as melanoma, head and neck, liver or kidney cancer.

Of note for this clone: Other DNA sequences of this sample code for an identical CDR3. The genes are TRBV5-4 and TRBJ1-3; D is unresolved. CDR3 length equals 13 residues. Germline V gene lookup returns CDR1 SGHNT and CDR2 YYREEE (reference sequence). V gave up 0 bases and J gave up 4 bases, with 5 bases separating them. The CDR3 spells CASSLVGGNTIYF. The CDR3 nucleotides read TGTGCCAGCAGCTTGGTGGGAGGAAACACCATATATTTT.

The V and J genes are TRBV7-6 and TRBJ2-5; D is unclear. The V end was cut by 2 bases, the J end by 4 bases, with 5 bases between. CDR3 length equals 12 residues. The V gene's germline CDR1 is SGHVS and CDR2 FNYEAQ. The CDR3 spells CASSLNAETQYF. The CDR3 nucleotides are TGTGCCAGCAGCTTAAACGCAGAGACCCAGTACTTC.

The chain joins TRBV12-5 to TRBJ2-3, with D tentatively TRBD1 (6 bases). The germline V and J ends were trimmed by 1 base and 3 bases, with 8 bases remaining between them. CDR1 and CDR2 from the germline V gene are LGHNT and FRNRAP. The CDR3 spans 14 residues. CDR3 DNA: TGTGCTAGTGGTTTGGACAGGGTAACAGATACGCAGTATTTT. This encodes CASGLDRVTDTQYF. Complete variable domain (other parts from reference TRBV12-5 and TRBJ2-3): DARVTQTPRHKVTEMGQEVTMRCQPILGHNTVFWYRQTMMQGLELLAYFRNRAPLDDSGMPKDRFSAEMPDATLATLKIQPSEPRDSAVYFCASGLDRVTDTQYFGPGTRLTVL.

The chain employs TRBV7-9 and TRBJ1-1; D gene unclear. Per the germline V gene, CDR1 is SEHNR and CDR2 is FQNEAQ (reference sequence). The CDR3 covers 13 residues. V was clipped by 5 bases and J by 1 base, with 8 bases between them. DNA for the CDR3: TGTGCCAGCAGCCACACAGAGAACACTGAAGCTTTCTTT. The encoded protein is CASSHTENTEAFF.

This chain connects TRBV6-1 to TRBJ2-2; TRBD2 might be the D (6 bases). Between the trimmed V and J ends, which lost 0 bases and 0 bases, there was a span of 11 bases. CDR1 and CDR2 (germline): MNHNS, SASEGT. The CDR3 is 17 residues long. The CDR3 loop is CASSEAWGGPNTGELFF. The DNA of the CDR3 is TGTGCCAGCAGTGAAGCGTGGGGAGGCCCGAACACCGGGGAGCTGTTTTTT.

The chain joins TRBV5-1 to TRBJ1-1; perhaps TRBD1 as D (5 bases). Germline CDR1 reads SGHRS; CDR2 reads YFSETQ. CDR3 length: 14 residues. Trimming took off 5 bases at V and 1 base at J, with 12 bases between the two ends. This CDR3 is CASSRQLENTEAFF. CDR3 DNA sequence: TGCGCCAGCAGTCGACAGCTAGAGAACACTGAAGCTTTCTTT. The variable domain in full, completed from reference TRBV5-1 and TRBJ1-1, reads KAGVTQTPRYLIKTRGQQVTLSCSPISGHRSVSWYQQTPGQGLQFLFEYFSETQRNKGNFPGRFSGRQFSNSRSEMNVSTLELGDSALYLCASSRQLENTEAFFGQGTRLTVV.

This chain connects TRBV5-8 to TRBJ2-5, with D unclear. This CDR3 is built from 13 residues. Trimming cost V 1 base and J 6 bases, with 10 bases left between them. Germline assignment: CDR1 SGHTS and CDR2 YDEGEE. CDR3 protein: CASSLLLGKTQYF. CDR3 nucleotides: TGTGCCAGCAGCTTGCTCCTGGGAAAGACCCAGTACTTC.

The CDR3: CAWSSTAWQAFF. The CDR3 nucleotides are TGTGCCTGGAGTTCGACAGCTTGGCAAGCTTTCTTT. This chain links TRBV30 with TRBJ1-1; maybe TRBD1 (5 bases). Germline V gene sequence: CDR1 GTSNPN, CDR2 SVGIG (reference sequence). This CDR3 spans 12 amino acids. Trimming shortened V by 2 bases and J by 9 bases, and 13 bases separated the two germline ends.

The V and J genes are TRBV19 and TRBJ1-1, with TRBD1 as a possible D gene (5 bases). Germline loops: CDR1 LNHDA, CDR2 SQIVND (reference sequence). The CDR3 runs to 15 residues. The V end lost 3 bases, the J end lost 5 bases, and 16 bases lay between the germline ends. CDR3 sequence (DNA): TGTGCCAGTAGTATGGGACGGTCGGGGAGGACTGAAGCTTTCTTT. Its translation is CASSMGRSGRTEAFF.

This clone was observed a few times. The CDR3 coding sequence is TGTGCCAGCAGTGTGACTTGGGGGACAGATACGCAGTATTTT. Translating it yields CASSVTWGTDTQYF. The genes are TRBV6-1 and TRBJ2-3, with D possibly called TRBD1 or TRBD2 (5 bases each). The V gene's germline CDR1 is MNHNS and CDR2 SASEGT. CDR3 length equals 14 residues. V was trimmed by 4 bases and J by 3 bases, leaving 11 bases between them.

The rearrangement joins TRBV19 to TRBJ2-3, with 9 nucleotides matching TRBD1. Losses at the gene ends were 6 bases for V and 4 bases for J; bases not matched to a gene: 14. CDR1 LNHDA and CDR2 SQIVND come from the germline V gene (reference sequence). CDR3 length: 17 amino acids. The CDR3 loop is CASSLPGTGKGADTQYF. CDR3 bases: TGTGCCAGTAGCCTACCGGGGACAGGGAAGGGAGCAGATACGCAGTATTTT.

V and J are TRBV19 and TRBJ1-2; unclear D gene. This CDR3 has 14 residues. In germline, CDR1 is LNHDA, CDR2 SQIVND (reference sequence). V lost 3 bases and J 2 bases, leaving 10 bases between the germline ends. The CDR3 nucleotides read TGTGCCAGTAGTATGGGCCGCCGCAACTATGGCTACACCTTC. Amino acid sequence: CASSMGRRNYGYTF.

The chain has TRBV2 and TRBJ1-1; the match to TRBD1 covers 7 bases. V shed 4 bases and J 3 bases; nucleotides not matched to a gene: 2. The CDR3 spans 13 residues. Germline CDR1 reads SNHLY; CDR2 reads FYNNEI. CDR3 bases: TGTGCCAGCAGTGGGACAGGTTACACTGAAGCTTTCTTT. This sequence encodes CASSGTGYTEAFF.

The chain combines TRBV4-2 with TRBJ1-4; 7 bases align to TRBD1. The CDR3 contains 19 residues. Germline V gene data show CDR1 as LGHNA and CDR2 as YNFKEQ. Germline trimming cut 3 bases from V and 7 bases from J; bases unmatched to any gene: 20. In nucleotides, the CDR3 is TGTGCCAGCAGCCAGGTCCCCGGGACAGTCACTCCCGGGGTTGAAAAACTGTTTTTT. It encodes CASSQVPGTVTPGVEKLFF.

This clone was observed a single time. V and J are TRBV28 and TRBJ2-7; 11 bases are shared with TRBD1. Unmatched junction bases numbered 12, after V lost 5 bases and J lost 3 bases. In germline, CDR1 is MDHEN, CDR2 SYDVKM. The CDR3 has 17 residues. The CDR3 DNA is TGTGCCAGCAGTCTGGACAGGGGGCTTGATTTCGTCTACGAGCAGTACTTC. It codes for CASSLDRGLDFVYEQYF. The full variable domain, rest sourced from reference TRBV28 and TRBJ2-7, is DVKVTQSSRYLVKRTGEKVFLECVQDMDHENMFWYRQDPGLGLRLIYFSYDVKMKEKGDIPEGYSVSREKKERFSLILESASTNQTSMYLCASSLDRGLDFVYEQYFGPGTRLTVT.

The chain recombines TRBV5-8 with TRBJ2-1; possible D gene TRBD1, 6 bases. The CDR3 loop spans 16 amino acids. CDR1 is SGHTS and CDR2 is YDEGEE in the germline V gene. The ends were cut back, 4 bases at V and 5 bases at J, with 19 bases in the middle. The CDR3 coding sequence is TGTGCCAGCAGCGTTCGGCGACAGGCTGGAAACAATGAGCAGTTCTTC. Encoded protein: CASSVRRQAGNNEQFF.

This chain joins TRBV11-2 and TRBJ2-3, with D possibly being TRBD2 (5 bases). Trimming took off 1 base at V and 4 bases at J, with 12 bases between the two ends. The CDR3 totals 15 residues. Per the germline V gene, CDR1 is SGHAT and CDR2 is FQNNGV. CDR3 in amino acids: CASSLAGMGPDTQYF. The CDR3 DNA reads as TGTGCCAGCAGCTTAGCGGGAATGGGTCCAGATACGCAGTATTTT.

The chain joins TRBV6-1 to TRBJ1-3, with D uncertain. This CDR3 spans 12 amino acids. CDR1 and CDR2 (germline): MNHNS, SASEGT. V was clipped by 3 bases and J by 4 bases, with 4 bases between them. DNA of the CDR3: TGTGCCAGCAGTGAGGGCGGAAACACCATATATTTT. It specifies CASSEGGNTIYF.

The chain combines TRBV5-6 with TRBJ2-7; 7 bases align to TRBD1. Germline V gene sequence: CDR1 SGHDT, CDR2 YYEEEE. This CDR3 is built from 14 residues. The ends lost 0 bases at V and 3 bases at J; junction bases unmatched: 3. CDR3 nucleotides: TGTGCCAGCAGCTTGGCTCAGGGGGTCTACGAGCAGTACTTC. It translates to CASSLAQGVYEQYF.

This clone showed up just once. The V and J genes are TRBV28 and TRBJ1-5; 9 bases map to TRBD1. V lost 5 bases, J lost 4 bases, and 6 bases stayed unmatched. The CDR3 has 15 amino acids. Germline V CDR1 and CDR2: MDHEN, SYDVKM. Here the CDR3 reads CASSLAGTGNQPQHF. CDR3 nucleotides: TGTGCCAGCAGTCTGGCCGGGACAGGGAATCAGCCCCAGCATTTT.

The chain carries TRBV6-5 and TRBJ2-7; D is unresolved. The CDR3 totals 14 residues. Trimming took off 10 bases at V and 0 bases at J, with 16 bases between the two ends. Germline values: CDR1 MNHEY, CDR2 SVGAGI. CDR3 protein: CATQISRFSYEQYF. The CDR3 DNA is TGTGCCACCCAGATCTCCCGTTTCTCCTACGAGCAGTACTTC.

CDR3 protein: CASSLDRGYTDTQYF. For the CDR3, the DNA is TGTGCCAGCAGCTTAGATCGGGGATACACAGATACGCAGTATTTT. This chain links TRBV7-8 with TRBJ2-3; maybe TRBD2 (5 bases). Trimming removed 1 base from V and 2 bases from J, with 10 bases in between. Germline V gives CDR1 SGHVS, CDR2 FQNEAQ. This CDR3 is 15 amino acids long.

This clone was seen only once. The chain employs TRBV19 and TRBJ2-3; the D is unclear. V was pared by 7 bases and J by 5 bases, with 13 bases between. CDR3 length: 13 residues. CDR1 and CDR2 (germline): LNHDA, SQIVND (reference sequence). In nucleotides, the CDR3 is TGTGCCAGTACTCCCTTCGATGGAGATACGCAGTATTTT. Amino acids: CASTPFDGDTQYF.

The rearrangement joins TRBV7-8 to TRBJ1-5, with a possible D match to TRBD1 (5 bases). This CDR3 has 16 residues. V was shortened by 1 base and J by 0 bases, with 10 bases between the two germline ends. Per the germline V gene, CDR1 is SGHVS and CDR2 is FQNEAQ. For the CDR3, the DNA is TGTGCCAGCAGCTTAGAAGCAGGGTATAGCAATCAGCCCCAGCATTTT. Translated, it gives CASSLEAGYSNQPQHF.

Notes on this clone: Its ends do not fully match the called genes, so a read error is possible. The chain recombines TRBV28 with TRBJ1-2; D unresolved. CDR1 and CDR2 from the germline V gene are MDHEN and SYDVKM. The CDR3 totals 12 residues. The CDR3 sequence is CASSSEGHGCTF. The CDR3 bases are TGTGCCAGCAGTTCGGAAGGGCATGGCTGCACCTTC.

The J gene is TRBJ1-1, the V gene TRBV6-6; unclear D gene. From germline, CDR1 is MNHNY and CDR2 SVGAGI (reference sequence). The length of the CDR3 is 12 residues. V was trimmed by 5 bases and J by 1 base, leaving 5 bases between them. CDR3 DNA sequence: TGTGCCAGCAGTCCTCAGAACACTGAAGCTTTCTTT. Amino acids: CASSPQNTEAFF.

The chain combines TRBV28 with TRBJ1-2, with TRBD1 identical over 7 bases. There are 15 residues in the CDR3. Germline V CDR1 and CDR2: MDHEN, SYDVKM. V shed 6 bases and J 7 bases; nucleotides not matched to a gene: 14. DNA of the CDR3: TGTGCCAGCAGGCCCCCGGGACAGATAACCGCTGGCTACACCTTC. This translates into CASRPPGQITAGYTF.